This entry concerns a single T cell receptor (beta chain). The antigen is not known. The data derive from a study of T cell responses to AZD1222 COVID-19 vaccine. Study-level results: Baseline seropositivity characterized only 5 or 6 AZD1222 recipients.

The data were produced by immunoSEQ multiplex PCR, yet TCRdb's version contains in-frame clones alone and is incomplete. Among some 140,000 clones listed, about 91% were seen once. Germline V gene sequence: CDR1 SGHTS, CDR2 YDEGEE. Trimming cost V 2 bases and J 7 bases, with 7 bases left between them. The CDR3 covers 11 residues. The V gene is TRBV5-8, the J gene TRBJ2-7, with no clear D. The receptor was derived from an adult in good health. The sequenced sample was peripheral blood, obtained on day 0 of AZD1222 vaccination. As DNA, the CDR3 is TGTGCCAGCAGCTTCCGTCTAGAGCAGTACTTC. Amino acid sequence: CASSFRLEQYF.